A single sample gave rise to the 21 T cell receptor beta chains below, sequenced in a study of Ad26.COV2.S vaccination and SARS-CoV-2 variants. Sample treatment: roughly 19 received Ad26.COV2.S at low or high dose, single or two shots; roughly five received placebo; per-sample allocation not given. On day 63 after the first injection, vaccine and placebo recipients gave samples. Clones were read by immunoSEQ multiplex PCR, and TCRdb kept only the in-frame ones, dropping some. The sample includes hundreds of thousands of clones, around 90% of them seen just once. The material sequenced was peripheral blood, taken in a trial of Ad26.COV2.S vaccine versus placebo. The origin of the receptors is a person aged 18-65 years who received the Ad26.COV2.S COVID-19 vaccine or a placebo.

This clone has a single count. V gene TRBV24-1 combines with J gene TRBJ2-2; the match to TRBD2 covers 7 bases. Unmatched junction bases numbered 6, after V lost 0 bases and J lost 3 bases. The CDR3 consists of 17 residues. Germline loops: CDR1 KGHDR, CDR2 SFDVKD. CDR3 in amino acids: CATSDLSAGADTGELFF. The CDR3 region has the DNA TGTGCCACCAGTGATTTGAGCGCGGGAGCCGACACCGGGGAGCTGTTTTTT.

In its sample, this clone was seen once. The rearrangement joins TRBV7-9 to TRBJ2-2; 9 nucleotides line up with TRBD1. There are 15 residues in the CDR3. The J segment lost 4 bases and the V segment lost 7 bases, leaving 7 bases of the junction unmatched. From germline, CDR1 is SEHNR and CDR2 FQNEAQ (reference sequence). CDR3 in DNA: TGTGCCAGCACCAATTTGGGACAGGGCACCGGGGAGCTGTTTTTT. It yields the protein CASTNLGQGTGELFF.

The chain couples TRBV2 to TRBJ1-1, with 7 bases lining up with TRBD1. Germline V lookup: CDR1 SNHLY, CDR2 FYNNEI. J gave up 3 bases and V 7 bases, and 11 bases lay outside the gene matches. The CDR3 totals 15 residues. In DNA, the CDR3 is TGTGCCAGCAAAGAGGGGGCTTGGGGTTACACTGAAGCTTTCTTT. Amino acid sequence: CASKEGAWGYTEAFF.

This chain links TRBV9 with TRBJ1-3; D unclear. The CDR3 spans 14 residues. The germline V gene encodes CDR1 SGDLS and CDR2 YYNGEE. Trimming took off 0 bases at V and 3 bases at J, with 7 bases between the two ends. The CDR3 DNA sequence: TGTGCCAGCAGCGTAGAAGGAGTTGGAAACACCATATATTTT. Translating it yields CASSVEGVGNTIYF.

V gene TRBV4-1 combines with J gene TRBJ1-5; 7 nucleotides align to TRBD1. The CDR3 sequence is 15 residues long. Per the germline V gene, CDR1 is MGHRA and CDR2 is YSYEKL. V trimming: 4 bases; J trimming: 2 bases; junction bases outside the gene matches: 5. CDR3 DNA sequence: TGCGCCAGCAGCCGAGGGACAGACCGCAATCAGCCCCAGCATTTT. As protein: CASSRGTDRNQPQHF.

The DNA for the CDR3 is TGTGCCAGCAGCCCTCGAAGGGCCCGGGGGCTCTCCTACGAGCAGTACTTC. It translates to CASSPRRARGLSYEQYF. The chain carries TRBV11-2 and TRBJ2-7; either TRBD1 or TRBD2 may supply D (6 bases each). This CDR3 region has 17 residues. V was pared by 5 bases and J by 0 bases, with 20 bases between. Germline lookup yields CDR1 SGHAT and CDR2 FQNNGV.

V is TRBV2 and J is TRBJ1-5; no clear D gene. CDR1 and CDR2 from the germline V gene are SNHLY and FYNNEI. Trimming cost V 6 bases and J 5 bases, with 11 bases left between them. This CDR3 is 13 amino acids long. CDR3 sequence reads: CASRRGVYQPQHF. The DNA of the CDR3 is TGTGCCAGCAGGCGAGGCGTCTATCAGCCCCAGCATTTT.

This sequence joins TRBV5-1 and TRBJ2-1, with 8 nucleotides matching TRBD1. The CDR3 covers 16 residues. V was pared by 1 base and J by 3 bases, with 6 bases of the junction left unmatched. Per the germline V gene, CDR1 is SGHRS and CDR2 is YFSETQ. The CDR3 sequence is CASSLSGTGGYNEQFF. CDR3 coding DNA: TGCGCCAGCAGCTTGTCGGGGACAGGAGGCTACAATGAGCAGTTCTTC.

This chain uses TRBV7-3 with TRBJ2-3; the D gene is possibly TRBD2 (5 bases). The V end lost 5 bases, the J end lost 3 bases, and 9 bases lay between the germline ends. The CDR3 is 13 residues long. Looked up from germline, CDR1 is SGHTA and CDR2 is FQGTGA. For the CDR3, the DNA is TGTGCCAGCAGCATCCCGGGGACAGATACGCAGTATTTT. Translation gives CASSIPGTDTQYF.

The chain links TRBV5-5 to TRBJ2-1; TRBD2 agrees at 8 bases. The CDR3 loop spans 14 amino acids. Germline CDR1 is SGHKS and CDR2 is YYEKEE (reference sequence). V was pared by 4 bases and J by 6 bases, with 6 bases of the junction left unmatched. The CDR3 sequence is CASSKGLAPNEQFF. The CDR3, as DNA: TGTGCCAGCAGCAAAGGACTAGCCCCCAATGAGCAGTTCTTC. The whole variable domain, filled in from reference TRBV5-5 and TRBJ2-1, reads DAGVTQSPTHLIKTRGQQVTLRCSPISGHKSVSWYQQVLGQGPQFIFQYYEKEERGRGNFPDRFSARQFPNYSSELNVNALLLGDSALYLCASSKGLAPNEQFFGPGTRLTVL.

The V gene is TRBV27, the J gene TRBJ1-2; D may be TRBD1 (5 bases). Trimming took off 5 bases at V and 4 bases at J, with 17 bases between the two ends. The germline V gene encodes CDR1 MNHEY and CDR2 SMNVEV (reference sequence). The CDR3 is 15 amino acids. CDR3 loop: CASSLLPTATYGYTF. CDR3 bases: TGTGCCAGCAGTCTACTCCCGACAGCCACCTATGGCTACACCTTC.

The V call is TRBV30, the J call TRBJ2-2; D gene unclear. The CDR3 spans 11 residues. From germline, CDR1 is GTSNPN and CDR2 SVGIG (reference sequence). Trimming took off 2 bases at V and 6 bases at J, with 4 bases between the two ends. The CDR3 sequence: CAWSSSGELFF. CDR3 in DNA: TGTGCCTGGAGTTCTTCCGGGGAGCTGTTTTTT. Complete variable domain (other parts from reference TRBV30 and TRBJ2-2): SQTIHQWPATLVQPVGSPLSLECTVEGTSNPNLYWYRQAAGRGLQLLFYSVGIGQISSEVPQNLSASRPQDRQFILSSKKLLLSDSGFYLCAWSSSGELFFGEGSRLTVL.

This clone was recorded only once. CDR3 in amino acids: CASSAWAGESDIQYF. The CDR3 nucleotides read TGTGCCAGCAGCGCATGGGCGGGAGAGTCGGACATTCAGTACTTC. The chain recombines TRBV16 with TRBJ2-4; TRBD2 matches at 7 bases. The CDR3 has 15 residues. J was trimmed by 8 bases and V by 5 bases; bases with no gene match: 12. Germline CDR1 is KGHSY and CDR2 is FQNENV.

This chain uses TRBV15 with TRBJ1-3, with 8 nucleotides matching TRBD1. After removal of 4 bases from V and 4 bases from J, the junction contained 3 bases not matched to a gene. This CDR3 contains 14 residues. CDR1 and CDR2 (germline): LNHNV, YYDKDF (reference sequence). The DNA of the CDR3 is TGTGCCACCAGCACCTGGACAGGGGGAAACACCATATATTTT. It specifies CATSTWTGGNTIYF.

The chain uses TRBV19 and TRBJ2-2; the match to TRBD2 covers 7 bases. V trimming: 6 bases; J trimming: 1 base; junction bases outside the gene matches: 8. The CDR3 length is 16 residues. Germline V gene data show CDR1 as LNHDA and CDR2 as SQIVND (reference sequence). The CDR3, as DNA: TGTGCCAGTAGGACTTTTAGCGGGTTGAACACCGGGGAGCTGTTTTTT. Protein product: CASRTFSGLNTGELFF.

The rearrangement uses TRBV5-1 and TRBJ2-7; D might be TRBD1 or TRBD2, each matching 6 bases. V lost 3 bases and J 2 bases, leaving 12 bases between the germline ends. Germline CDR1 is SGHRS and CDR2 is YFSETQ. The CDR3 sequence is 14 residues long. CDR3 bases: TGCGCCAGCAGCTATGAGGGGGGTCCCTACGAGCAGTACTTC. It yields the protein CASSYEGGPYEQYF.

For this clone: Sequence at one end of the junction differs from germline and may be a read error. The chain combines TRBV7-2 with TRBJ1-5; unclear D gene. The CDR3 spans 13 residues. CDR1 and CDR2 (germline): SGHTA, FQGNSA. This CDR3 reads CASQKDLNQPQHF. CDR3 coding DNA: TGTGCCAGCCAGAAGGACCTCAATCAACCCCAGCATTTT. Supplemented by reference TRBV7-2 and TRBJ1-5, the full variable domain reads GAGVSQSPSNKVTEKGKDVELRCDPISGHTALYWYRQSLGQGLEFLIYFQGNSAPDKSGLPSDRFSAERTGGSVSTLTIQRTQQEDSAVYLCASQKDLNQPQHFGDGTRLSIL.

CDR3 nucleotides: TGTGCCAGCAGTCCCGGTTGGGGGGAGGATGAAAAACTGTTTTTT. This codes for CASSPGWGEDEKLFF. The J gene is TRBJ1-4, the V gene TRBV6-5; TRBD1 might be the D (5 bases). V was trimmed by 5 bases and J by 6 bases, leaving 16 bases between them. The CDR3 length is 15 residues. CDR1 is MNHEY, CDR2 SVGAGI, per germline.

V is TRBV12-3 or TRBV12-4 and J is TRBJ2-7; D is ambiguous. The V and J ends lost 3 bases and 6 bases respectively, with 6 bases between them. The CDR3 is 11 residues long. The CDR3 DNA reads TGTGCCAGCAGTTTTAGTTCCGAGCAGTACTTC. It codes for CASSFSSEQYF.

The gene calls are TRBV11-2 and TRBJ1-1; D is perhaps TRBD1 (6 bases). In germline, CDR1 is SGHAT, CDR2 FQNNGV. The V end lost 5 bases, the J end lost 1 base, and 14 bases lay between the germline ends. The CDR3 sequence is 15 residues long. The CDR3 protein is CASSPHRVGNTEAFF. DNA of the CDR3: TGTGCCAGCAGCCCTCACAGGGTGGGGAACACTGAAGCTTTCTTT.

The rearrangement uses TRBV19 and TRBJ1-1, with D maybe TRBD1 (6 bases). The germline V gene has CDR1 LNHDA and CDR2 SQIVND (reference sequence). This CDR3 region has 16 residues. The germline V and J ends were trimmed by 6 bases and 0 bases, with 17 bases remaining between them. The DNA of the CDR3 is TGTGCCAGTAGGATGGTGGGCAGGGGTATGAACACTGAAGCTTTCTTT. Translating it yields CASRMVGRGMNTEAFF.